The sequence of this T cell receptor beta chain was determined in a study of spatial heterogeneity in lung cancer (dated by TCRdb to between 2018 and 2021). In the study overall: More beta-chain than alpha-chain transcripts were consistently detected, likely reflecting higher beta-chain transcript abundance. Both alpha and beta chains were TCR-sequenced in approximately 200 tumor regions, 64 matched nontumor lung samples and some 50 PBMC samples obtained at surgery. Nonsynonymous mutation counts, determined by whole-exome sequencing of tumor tissue, were related to TCR repertoire features. In tumor regions, TCR transcript counts showed a strong correlation with a T cell transcriptional module score from matched bulk RNA-seq. In the raw uncorrected reads, each unique combination of TCR and UMI appeared more than ten times on average. The study quantitatively compared TCR alpha and beta repertoires across multiple tumor regions, matched nontumor lung and blood in non-small cell lung cancer. Summary of the overall study and its limitations: A correlation was observed between the number of expanded intratumoral alpha and beta TCRs and the tumor nonsynonymous mutation count. Counts of ubiquitous and regional expanded TCRs were found to correlate with counts of ubiquitous and regional nonsynonymous mutations, respectively. TCR-seq coverage of tumor T cells was estimated to be only about 7% for alpha chains and about 13% for beta chains. Confirming at a functional level the hypothesis that regional TCRs recognize regional mutations was considered to require additional single-cell paired TCR alpha and beta sequencing.

Including cysteine and phenylalanine, the CDR3 has 15 amino acids. Only CDR3 DNA remains: 45 bases, in frame from the first base. According to the germline V gene, CDR1 reads SGHDT and CDR2 reads YYEEEE. V is cut by 0 bases and J by 0 bases, and the space between the germline ends is 7 bases. The sample's time point, from its label and the paper: sample taken at primary tumor resection. Samples were obtained from 65 to 90 patients with early-stage, untreated non-small cell lung cancer from the lung TRACERx cohort. Without any cell sorting, TCR sequencing was performed on whole RNA extracted either from tumor and nontumor lung tissue or from cryopreserved PBMC samples. Patients were selected for TCR sequencing only if sufficient RNA was available from at least two tumor regions. A lung pathologist reviewed the tumor and adjacent nontumor lung specimens before the specimens were selected. Many counts were recorded for this clonotype. The antigen this receptor binds is unknown. Base qualities were left out, and no much larger clone turns up one base away.

The library was built by means of 5' RACE. This sample was sequenced with a NextSeq 500. The TCR library protocol attached a unique molecular identifier to each TCR cDNA molecule to allow correction of PCR and sequencing errors. The study's own analysis went as follows. TCR identification, UMI-based error correction and CDR3 extraction were all carried out with Decombinator tools. Expanded TCRs were defined as those above a frequency of 2 per 1,000, corresponding to the top 1% of the tumor frequency distribution. Expanded tumor TCRs statistically deemed absent (corrected P<0.05) from at least one tumor region were classed as regional, and all other expanded tumor TCRs were classed as ubiquitous. Each repertoire was subsampled 100 times to 5,000 TCRs, after which Renyi diversity was computed with the R vegan package. CDR3 similarity networks were constructed using string-kernel similarity of amino acid triplets, with links drawn between CDR3s whose pairwise similarity was above 0.82. Starting from the raw public reads, TCRdb applied fastp trimming at Q25, assembled clones with MiXCR and retained in-frame beta chains. Rows matching on CDR3 protein sequence are summarized as one entry with the most common DNA and genes. TCRdb's processing, not the study's, gives the V and J calls here. For this sample there are several thousand distinct CDR3 sequences; 13% to 15% appear just once. The ten largest clonotypes hold approximately 15% of the sample.

The sequence came from a male donor with early-stage non-small cell lung cancer. The sequencing here drew on lung tumor tissue, taken at surgery. The chain uses TRBV5-6 and TRBJ1-5; the D gene remains uncertain. The DNA sequence follows: TGTGCCAGCAGCTTGGGGCTGTATAGCAATCAGCCCCAGCATTTT. Its coded protein is CASSLGLYSNQPQHF. Outside the CDR3, residues come from the reference TRBV5-6 and TRBJ1-5 proteins, so the full variable domain is: DAGVTQSPTHLIKTRGQQVTLRCSPKSGHDTVSWYQQALGQGPQFIFQYYEEEERQRGNFPDRFSGHQFPNYSSELNVNALLLGDSALYLCASSLGLYSNQPQHFGDGTRLSIL.